One sample yielded the 17 T cell receptor beta chains listed below, sequenced in a study of post-analysis software for immune sequencing data. TCR beta cDNA libraries included unique molecular identifiers. Using its own MiXCR run on the PCR reads, TCRdb lists one record per CDR3 protein. Of about 820,000 distinct CDR3 sequences in the sample, about 57% are singletons; the top ten hold approximately 4.3%. Findings of the study overall: Controls showed lower frequencies than patients for several TRBV segments, and TRBV5-6, TRBV5-1 and TRBV20-1 were among these.

The antigens for these receptors are not known. The material sequenced was blood. The receptors here all came from a girl aged 5-17 years with multiple sclerosis.

This chain links TRBV7-3 with TRBJ2-5, with 13 bases aligning to TRBD2. Trimming at V came to 5 bases and at J to 9 bases, leaving 9 bases not matched to a gene. The CDR3 totals 15 residues. CDR1 and CDR2 from the germline V gene are SGHTA and FQGTGA. CDR3 nucleotide sequence: TGTGCCAGCAGCCCAACCGGGGGACTAGCGGGGCCCCAGTACTTC. It codes for CASSPTGGLAGPQYF. The whole variable domain, remainder taken from reference TRBV7-3 and TRBJ2-5, is GAGVSQTPSNKVTEKGKYVELRCDPISGHTALYWYRQSLGQGPEFLIYFQGTGAADDSGLPNDRFFAVRPEGSVSTLKIQRTERGDSAVYLCASSPTGGLAGPQYFGPGTRLLVL.

This clonotype has a single count. The gene calls are TRBV4-1 and TRBJ2-3; TRBD2 matches 15 bases. CDR3 length: 18 residues. V was pared by 7 bases and J by 4 bases, with 12 bases of the junction left unmatched. Per the germline V gene, CDR1 is MGHRA and CDR2 is YSYEKL. The CDR3 DNA reads TGCGCCAGCAACGGACTAGCGGGGGGGCCAGCTAGCGCAGATACGCAGTATTTT. This sequence encodes CASNGLAGGPASADTQYF.

In this sample, this clonotype turned up a few times. The chain joins TRBV15 to TRBJ2-5; D is ambiguous. The J call is in doubt because the DNA end fits TRBJ2-7 better. Germline assignment: CDR1 LNHNV and CDR2 YYDKDF (reference sequence). The CDR3 loop spans 14 amino acids. In DNA, the CDR3 is TGTGCCACCACAGCCGATCGTCCCTTGCGCGAGCAGTACTTC. This sequence encodes CATTADRPLREQYF.

This sequence joins TRBV14 and TRBJ2-7, with 9 bases fitting TRBD1. The germline gives CDR1 SGHDN, CDR2 FVKESK. V lost 0 bases and J lost 1; bases outside the gene matches: 4. CDR3 size: 16 residues. The CDR3: CASSQDGTGKSYEQYF. CDR3 sequence (DNA): TGTGCCAGCAGCCAAGATGGGACAGGGAAGTCCTACGAGCAGTACTTC.

This chain joins TRBV20-1 and TRBJ2-7; 7 bases match TRBD1. The CDR3 has 14 amino acids. The germline V gene encodes CDR1 DFQATT and CDR2 SNEGSKA (reference sequence). V was pared by 1 base and J by 3 bases, with 6 bases of the junction left unmatched. In DNA form, the CDR3 reads TGCAGTGCTAGAGTAGGGGACAGAGTCTACGAGCAGTACTTC. It codes for CSARVGDRVYEQYF.

This clonotype appeared a few times. The rearrangement links TRBV7-3 to TRBJ2-5, with a tentative D call TRBD2 (6 bases). Germline values: CDR1 SGHTA, CDR2 FQGTGA. This CDR3 contains 15 residues. V shed 1 base and J shed 5 bases, with 14 bases lying between them. In DNA, the CDR3 is TGTGCCAGCAGCTTAAGTTCCGACCGGGGGGAGACCCAGTACTTC. Its translation is CASSLSSDRGETQYF.

In its sample, this clonotype was seen a few times. The V gene is TRBV7-2, the J gene TRBJ2-1, with TRBD1 as a possible D gene (6 bases). Germline CDR1 and CDR2: SGHTA and FQGNSA. The CDR3 length is 16 residues. The V gene lost 6 bases and the J gene lost 2 bases, with 17 bases spanning the gap. CDR3 DNA: TGTGCCAGCAGAAGAGACAGGTTACAAACCTACAATGAGCAGTTCTTC. Its translation is CASRRDRLQTYNEQFF.

This clonotype turned up a few times. This chain links TRBV11-2 with TRBJ2-6; D gene ambiguous. Between the trimmed V and J ends, which lost 4 bases and 0 bases, there was a span of 10 bases. CDR3 length equals 16 residues. CDR1 SGHAT and CDR2 FQNNGV come from the germline V gene. The CDR3 bases are TGTGCCAGCAGCTCCGCAGGAATCTCTGGGGCCAACGTCCTGACTTTC. Its protein is CASSSAGISGANVLTF. The full variable domain, completed using reference TRBV11-2 and TRBJ2-6, is EAGVAQSPRYKIIEKRQSVAFWCNPISGHATLYWYQQILGQGPKLLIQFQNNGVVDDSQLPKDRFSAERLKGVDSTLKIQPAKLEDSAVYLCASSSAGISGANVLTFGAGSRLTVL.

The chain uses TRBV9 and TRBJ2-1, with TRBD2 matching 7 bases. V trimming: 4 bases; J trimming: 9 bases; junction bases outside the gene matches: 10. The germline CDR1 and CDR2 sequences are SGDLS and YYNGEE. The CDR3 is made up of 14 amino acids. CDR3 sequence reads: CASSWWLAEGEQFF. The DNA for the CDR3 is TGTGCCAGCAGCTGGTGGCTAGCGGAGGGTGAGCAGTTCTTC.

This chain uses TRBV10-2 with TRBJ1-2, with D possibly being TRBD1 (5 bases). The CDR3 has 14 residues. V was shortened by 5 bases and J by 0 bases, with 10 bases between the two germline ends. CDR1 is WSHSY and CDR2 is SAAADI in the germline V gene. CDR3 residues: CASSPDISNYGYTF. The DNA of the CDR3 is TGCGCCAGCAGTCCGGACATATCTAACTATGGCTACACCTTC.

The chain combines TRBV7-2 with TRBJ2-1, with D maybe TRBD1 (5 bases). The V end lost 5 bases, the J end lost 9 bases, and 20 bases lay between the germline ends. Germline V gene sequence: CDR1 SGHTA, CDR2 FQGNSA. This CDR3 has 15 amino acids. In DNA form, the CDR3 reads TGTGCCAGCAGCCGGATTGACAGCCCAAGGGGTGAGCAGTTCTTC. Translating it yields CASSRIDSPRGEQFF.

This clonotype showed up just a few times. V and J are TRBV15 and TRBJ2-5; possibly TRBD2 for D (5 bases). Trimming shortened V by 3 bases and J by 5 bases, and 19 bases separated the two germline ends. This CDR3 contains 16 residues. CDR1 and CDR2 from the germline V gene are LNHNV and YYDKDF (reference sequence). The CDR3 nucleotides are TGTGCCACCAGCAGGGTCTCCGGAGCAGGAGGCGAGACCCAGTACTTC. Protein sequence: CATSRVSGAGGETQYF.

V is TRBV4-1 and J is TRBJ1-4; no firm D call. The V gene lost 0 bases and the J gene lost 0 bases, with 14 bases spanning the gap. Germline V gene lookup returns CDR1 MGHRA and CDR2 YSYEKL. The CDR3 is made up of 18 amino acids. This chain's CDR3 is CASSQDLGSQPTNEKLFF. CDR3 DNA: TGCGCCAGCAGCCAAGATCTGGGTTCCCAACCAACTAATGAAAAACTGTTTTTT.

The table lists this clonotype with a few counts. The chain carries TRBV6-5 and TRBJ1-2; 8 bases align to TRBD1. Germline V gives CDR1 MNHEY, CDR2 SVGAGI. The J segment lost 4 bases and the V segment lost 4 bases, leaving 14 bases of the junction unmatched. The CDR3 loop spans 17 amino acids. CDR3 bases: TGTGCCAGCAGTTCCCGGGGGACAGGCGCCCTCCTCTATGGCTACACCTTC. This codes for CASSSRGTGALLYGYTF.

The chain couples TRBV12-5 to TRBJ2-4; D is possibly TRBD2 (5 bases). CDR1 and CDR2 from the germline V gene are LGHNT and FRNRAP. The CDR3 has 17 residues. The germline V and J ends were trimmed by 2 bases and 2 bases, with 16 bases remaining between them. The CDR3: CASGLSGSPGSKNIQYF. CDR3 nucleotide sequence: TGTGCTAGTGGTTTGTCGGGCAGTCCGGGGTCCAAAAACATTCAGTACTTC.

This chain uses TRBV3-1 with TRBJ1-2; D perhaps matches TRBD1 (5 bases). This CDR3 comprises 12 residues. Trimming removed 5 bases from V and 8 bases from J, with 12 bases in between. Germline values: CDR1 LGHDT, CDR2 YNNKEL (reference sequence). CDR3 DNA: TGTGCCAGCAGCTTCCAGGGAGGGGGCTACACCTTC. Protein sequence: CASSFQGGGYTF.

The chain links TRBV12-3 or TRBV12-4 to TRBJ2-5; the D gene is possibly TRBD2 (5 bases). The J call could be wrong; TRBJ2-7 is a better fit for the DNA end. The CDR3 length is 14 residues. The CDR3 bases are TGTGCCAGCACTAAGAGGCGGGCCAGCTACGAGCAGTACTTC. Protein sequence: CASTKRRASYEQYF.